The 25 T cell receptor beta chains reported below all come from one sample, sequenced in a study of identical twins. Using its own MiXCR run on the 5' RACE reads, TCRdb lists one record per CDR3 protein. The sample carries around 220,000 distinct CDR3 sequences, over 11% recorded once. Specimen: memory (CD45RO+) T cells sorted from blood. All receptors derive from a woman aged 18-35 years in good health.

This clonotype was observed a few times. The chain uses TRBV6-1 and TRBJ2-7; maybe TRBD1 (7 bases). CDR3 size: 14 residues. V was trimmed by 5 bases and J by 4 bases, leaving 15 bases between them. From germline, CDR1 is MNHNS and CDR2 SASEGT. Here the CDR3 reads CASSPFRGVYEQYF. The CDR3 bases are TGTGCCAGCAGTCCCTTCAGGGGGGTTTACGAGCAGTACTTC.

This rearrangement joins TRBV5-1 to TRBJ2-1; D is undetermined. Germline CDR1 reads SGHRS; CDR2 reads YFSETQ. The CDR3 spans 12 residues. The germline V and J ends were trimmed by 2 bases and 8 bases, with 8 bases remaining between them. This chain's CDR3 is CASSFLDDEQFF. The CDR3 DNA reads as TGCGCCAGCAGCTTCCTAGACGATGAGCAGTTCTTC. Supplemented by reference TRBV5-1 and TRBJ2-1, the full variable domain reads KAGVTQTPRYLIKTRGQQVTLSCSPISGHRSVSWYQQTPGQGLQFLFEYFSETQRNKGNFPGRFSGRQFSNSRSEMNVSTLELGDSALYLCASSFLDDEQFFGPGTRLTVL.

In its sample, this clonotype was seen many times. The V and J genes are TRBV11-3 and TRBJ2-2, with D hard to call. The V end lost 5 bases, the J end lost 0 bases, and 4 bases lay between the germline ends. The length of the CDR3 is 13 residues. Germline V gene sequence: CDR1 SGHNT, CDR2 YENEEA. The CDR3 DNA is TGTGCCAGCAGCCCGACGAACACCGGGGAGCTGTTTTTT. Residues: CASSPTNTGELFF.

This clonotype came up a few times. The rearrangement joins TRBV20-1 to TRBJ2-7; D perhaps matches TRBD1 (6 bases). This CDR3 is 11 amino acids long. The V end lost 5 bases, the J end lost 3 bases, and 8 bases lay between the germline ends. Germline CDR1 reads DFQATT; CDR2 reads SNEGSKA (reference sequence). The DNA of the CDR3 is TGCAGTGCTCAGGGGATCTACGAGCAGTACTTC. It codes for CSAQGIYEQYF.

The V gene is TRBV29-1, the J gene TRBJ2-7; TRBD1 agrees at 9 bases. The CDR3 totals 12 residues. V was pared by 6 bases and J by 2 bases, with 2 bases of the junction left unmatched. Looked up from germline, CDR1 is SQVTM and CDR2 is ANQGSEA. As DNA, the CDR3 is TGCAGCGTACAGGGGGCTGCCTACGAGCAGTACTTC. As protein: CSVQGAAYEQYF.

This clonotype was seen only a few times. The gene calls are TRBV5-1 and TRBJ1-1, with 8 bases identical to TRBD1. Germline CDR1 and CDR2: SGHRS and YFSETQ. V was clipped by 5 bases and J by 3 bases; unmatched bases: 6. The CDR3 has 14 amino acids. The CDR3 nucleotides are TGCGCCAGCAGTGCCAGGGGGCGGGACACTGAAGCTTTCTTT. Protein: CASSARGRDTEAFF.

In its sample, this clonotype was seen many times. The chain has TRBV7-9 and TRBJ1-2; no clear D. This CDR3 spans 13 amino acids. V was trimmed by 7 bases and J by 4 bases, leaving 13 bases between them. Germline CDR1 is SEHNR and CDR2 is FQNEAQ (reference sequence). In DNA form, the CDR3 reads TGTGCCAGCACCCCCCTGAATATCTATGGCTACACCTTC. It yields the protein CASTPLNIYGYTF.

This clonotype was counted ten times or more. The V and J genes are TRBV5-5 and TRBJ1-3; D call uncertain. CDR1 SGHKS and CDR2 YYEKEE come from the germline V gene (reference sequence). This CDR3 has 16 residues. Trimming removed 0 bases from V and 2 bases from J, with 12 bases in between. CDR3 sequence (DNA): TGTGCCAGCAGCTTGGGGCTAAGTGACGCTGGAAACACCATATATTTT. Protein sequence: CASSLGLSDAGNTIYF.

There are a few counts of this clonotype. The junction departs from the called germline gene at one end, perhaps through a read error. The chain has TRBV15 and TRBJ2-7; D is uncertain. The CDR3 totals 14 residues. The germline V gene has CDR1 LNHNV and CDR2 YYDKDF (reference sequence). CDR3 protein: CATSRVPNSYERYF. The CDR3 bases are TGTGCCACCAGCAGAGTTCCTAACTCCTACGAGCGGTACTTC.

This clonotype has just a few counts. This sequence joins TRBV29-1 and TRBJ1-1; D remains unclear. Germline CDR1 and CDR2: SQVTM and ANQGSEA. Trimming took off 4 bases at V and 3 bases at J, with 12 bases between the two ends. This CDR3 is built from 13 residues. The DNA for the CDR3 is TGCAGCGTTGCCGTGGGGAAGGACACTGAAGCTTTCTTT. It is translated as CSVAVGKDTEAFF.

This clonotype was observed a handful of times. The chain combines TRBV7-6 with TRBJ2-3, with 13 positions matching TRBD2. The germline CDR1 and CDR2 sequences are SGHVS and FNYEAQ. This CDR3 comprises 17 residues. V dropped 5 bases and J dropped 2; count of bases not matched to a gene: 7. CDR3 coding DNA: TGTGCCAGCAGCCGCAGACTAGCGGGGGGCCTCACAGATACGCAGTATTTT. Translating gives CASSRRLAGGLTDTQYF.

V usage is TRBV9 and J usage is TRBJ2-1; tentative D call: TRBD2 (5 bases). The CDR3 runs to 15 residues. V was pared by 5 bases and J by 2 bases, with 14 bases between. Germline lookup yields CDR1 SGDLS and CDR2 YYNGEE. Written as DNA, the CDR3 is TGTGCCAGCAGTCCTGCGGGTACGACCTACAATGAGCAGTTCTTC. Translated, it gives CASSPAGTTYNEQFF.

This clonotype has at least ten counts. This rearrangement joins TRBV5-1 to TRBJ2-3; the D gene is possibly TRBD1 (6 bases). Germline assignment: CDR1 SGHRS and CDR2 YFSETQ. CDR3 size: 13 residues. Trimming took off 2 bases at V and 4 bases at J, with 8 bases between the two ends. In nucleotides, the CDR3 is TGCGCCAGCAGCTTTGCAGGGGCAGATACGCAGTATTTT. The encoded protein is CASSFAGADTQYF.

This clonotype was observed a handful of times. J is TRBJ1-6 and V is TRBV3-1; tentative D call: TRBD1 (6 bases). Germline-derived CDR1 and CDR2 are LGHDT and YNNKEL (reference sequence). Trimming took 6 bases from V and 9 from J, leaving 18 bases between them. There are 15 residues in the CDR3. The DNA for the CDR3 is TGTGCCAGCAGTCCGTTGACAGGAGGCTCTTCACCCCTCCACTTT. It yields the protein CASSPLTGGSSPLHF.

This chain links TRBV6-1 with TRBJ2-7; 7 bases match TRBD1. Per the germline V gene, CDR1 is MNHNS and CDR2 is SASEGT. The CDR3 spans 13 residues. Trimming cost V 6 bases and J 6 bases; bases outside gene matches: 8. CDR3 in amino acids: CASRRDSIGEQYF. CDR3 coding DNA: TGTGCCAGCAGAAGGGACAGTATAGGCGAGCAGTACTTC.

In this sample, this clonotype turned up a few times. This sequence joins TRBV5-5 and TRBJ1-5; a weak D match, TRBD1 (5 bases). Germline V gene lookup returns CDR1 SGHKS and CDR2 YYEKEE (reference sequence). V lost 5 bases to trimming and J lost 2 bases, with 11 bases between them. The CDR3 extends over 14 amino acids. Here the CDR3 reads CASRPGVGNQPQHF. CDR3 nucleotide sequence: TGTGCCAGCAGGCCGGGGGTCGGCAATCAGCCCCAGCATTTT.

This chain joins TRBV5-1 and TRBJ1-2; maybe TRBD1 (6 bases). CDR3 size: 13 residues. Deletions cut 2 bases from V and 5 bases from J, with 10 bases between. Germline V CDR1 and CDR2: SGHRS, YFSETQ. The CDR3 DNA is TGCGCCAGCAGCTTCGACAGGCGTTATGGCTACACCTTC. This sequence encodes CASSFDRRYGYTF.

This clonotype was seen ten or more times. The V and J genes are TRBV10-3 and TRBJ2-1; D not resolved. The V end was cut by 7 bases, the J end by 0 bases, with 4 bases between. Per the germline V gene, CDR1 is ENHRY and CDR2 is SYGVKD. CDR3 length equals 12 residues. The CDR3 loop is CAIKSSYNEQFF. The CDR3 region has the DNA TGTGCCATCAAGAGCTCCTACAATGAGCAGTTCTTC.

This clonotype was seen ten or more times. The V and J genes are TRBV12-3 or TRBV12-4 and TRBJ2-2; maybe TRBD1 (5 bases). V dropped 6 bases and J dropped 0 bases, with 14 bases sitting between them. The CDR3 has 16 amino acids. CDR3 in amino acids: CASSQGRGTNTGELFF. The CDR3 DNA is TGTGCCAGCAGCCAGGGTAGGGGAACGAACACCGGGGAGCTGTTTTTT.

This clonotype has a handful of counts. The chain links TRBV7-8 to TRBJ2-7, with D unclear. This CDR3 contains 11 residues. Germline CDR1 SGHVS, CDR2 FQNEAQ. Trimming stripped 4 bases from V and 5 bases from J, with 6 bases between. CDR3 bases: TGTGCCAGCAGCTCCAGACACGAGCAGTACTTC. Its protein product is CASSSRHEQYF.

This clonotype was observed at least ten times. V usage is TRBV12-3 or TRBV12-4 and J usage is TRBJ1-5; tentative D call: TRBD1 (5 bases). The V end lost 1 base, the J end lost 9 bases, and 10 bases lay between the germline ends. The CDR3 extends over 13 amino acids. The CDR3 protein is CASSLETGGPQHF. In DNA, the CDR3 is TGTGCCAGCAGTTTAGAGACCGGGGGGCCCCAGCATTTT.

This clonotype was observed a handful of times. The chain joins TRBV5-1 to TRBJ2-1, with TRBD2 matching 11 bases. The V segment lost 6 bases and the J segment 9 bases; nucleotides outside the gene matches: 11. Germline assignment: CDR1 SGHRS and CDR2 YFSETQ. The CDR3 runs 15 residues. The CDR3 region has the DNA TGCGCCAGCATCCCCTATAGCGGGGGGGCCGGTGAGCAGTTCTTC. Its protein product is CASIPYSGGAGEQFF.

Comment on this clonotype: A read error may explain this, as a much larger clone is one base away. The CDR3 spells CASSSSGRAYNEQFF. The CDR3 region has the DNA TGTGCCAGCAGCTCTAGCGGGAGGGCCTACAATGAGCAGTTCTTC. The rearrangement joins TRBV11-3 to TRBJ2-1, with TRBD2 identical over 12 bases. The germline CDR1 and CDR2 sequences are SGHNT and YENEEA. With V trimmed by 4 bases and J by 2 bases, 0 bases remained unmatched. The CDR3 totals 15 residues.

The rearrangement links TRBV11-2 to TRBJ1-6; 7 bases map to TRBD1. V shed 5 bases and J 8 bases; nucleotides not matched to a gene: 3. Germline V gives CDR1 SGHAT, CDR2 FQNNGV. This CDR3 has 13 residues. The CDR3 reads CASSPRGDSPLHF. In DNA, the CDR3 is TGTGCCAGCAGCCCCAGGGGGGATTCACCCCTCCACTTT.

This clonotype was counted at least ten times. This chain uses TRBV7-2 with TRBJ2-7, with 9 bases that match TRBD1. After removal of 0 bases from V and 4 bases from J, the junction contained 7 bases not matched to a gene. The CDR3 is made up of 16 amino acids. Looked up from germline, CDR1 is SGHTA and CDR2 is FQGNSA. The CDR3 protein is CASSLAPGTGFYEQYF. CDR3 DNA sequence: TGTGCCAGCAGCTTAGCGCCTGGGACAGGGTTTTACGAGCAGTACTTC. The full variable domain, in which reference TRBV7-2 and TRBJ2-7 provide the parts outside the CDR3, is GAGVSQSPSNKVTEKGKDVELRCDPISGHTALYWYRQSLGQGLEFLIYFQGNSAPDKSGLPSDRFSAERTGGSVSTLTIQRTQQEDSAVYLCASSLAPGTGFYEQYFGPGTRLTVT.